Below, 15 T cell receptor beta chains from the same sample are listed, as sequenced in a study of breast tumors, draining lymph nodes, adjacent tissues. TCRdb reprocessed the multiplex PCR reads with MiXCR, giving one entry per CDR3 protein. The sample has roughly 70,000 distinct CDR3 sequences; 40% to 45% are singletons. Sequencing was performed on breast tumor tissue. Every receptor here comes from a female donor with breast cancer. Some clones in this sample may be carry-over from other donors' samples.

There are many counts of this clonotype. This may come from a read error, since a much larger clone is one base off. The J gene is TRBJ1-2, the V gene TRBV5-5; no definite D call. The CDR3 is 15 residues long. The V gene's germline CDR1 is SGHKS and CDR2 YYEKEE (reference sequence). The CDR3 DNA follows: TGTGCCAGCACCTTGGGAGACACAATTAACTATGGCTACACCTTC. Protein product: CASTLGDTINYGYTF.

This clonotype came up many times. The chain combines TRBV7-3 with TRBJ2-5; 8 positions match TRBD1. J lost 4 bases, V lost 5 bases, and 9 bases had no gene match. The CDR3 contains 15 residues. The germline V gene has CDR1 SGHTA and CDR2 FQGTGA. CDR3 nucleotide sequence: TGTGCCAGCAGCCCAAATGGGGGGACAGGAGAGACCCAGTACTTC. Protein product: CASSPNGGTGETQYF.

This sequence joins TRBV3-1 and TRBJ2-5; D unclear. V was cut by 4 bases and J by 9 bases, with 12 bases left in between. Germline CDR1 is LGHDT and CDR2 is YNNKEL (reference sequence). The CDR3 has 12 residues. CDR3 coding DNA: TGTGCCAGCAGCCGGAGCAATCAGCCCCAGTACTTC. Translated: CASSRSNQPQYF.

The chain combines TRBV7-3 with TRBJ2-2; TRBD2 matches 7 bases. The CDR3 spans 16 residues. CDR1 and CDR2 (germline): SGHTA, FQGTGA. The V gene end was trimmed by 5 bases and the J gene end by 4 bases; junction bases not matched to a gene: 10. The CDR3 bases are TGTGCCAGCAGCGTCCTCGCGGGACTAAGCACCGGGGAGCTGTTTTTT. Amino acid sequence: CASSVLAGLSTGELFF.

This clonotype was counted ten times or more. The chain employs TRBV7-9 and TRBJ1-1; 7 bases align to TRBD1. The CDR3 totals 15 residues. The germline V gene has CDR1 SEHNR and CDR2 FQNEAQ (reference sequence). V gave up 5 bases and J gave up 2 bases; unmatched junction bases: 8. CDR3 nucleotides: TGTGCCAGCAGCCAAAACAGGGGTCCAAACACTGAAGCTTTCTTT. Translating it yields CASSQNRGPNTEAFF.

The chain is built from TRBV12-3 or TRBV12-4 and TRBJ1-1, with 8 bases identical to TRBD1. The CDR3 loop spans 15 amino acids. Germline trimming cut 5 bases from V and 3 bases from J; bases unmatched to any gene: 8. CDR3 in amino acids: CASSRGQGGDTEAFF. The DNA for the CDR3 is TGTGCCAGCAGTCGAGGACAGGGAGGTGACACTGAAGCTTTCTTT.

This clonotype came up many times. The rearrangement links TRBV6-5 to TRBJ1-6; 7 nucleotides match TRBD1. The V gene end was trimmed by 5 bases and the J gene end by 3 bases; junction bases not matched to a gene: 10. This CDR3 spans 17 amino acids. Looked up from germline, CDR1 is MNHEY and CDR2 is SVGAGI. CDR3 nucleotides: TGTGCCAGCAGTAAATCAGGGGGATACGGCTATAATTCACCCCTCCACTTT. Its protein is CASSKSGGYGYNSPLHF.

CDR3 in DNA: TGTGCCAGCAGCGTAGCTCTCCGGGGAAGAGACGCAGATACGCAGTATTTT. It encodes CASSVALRGRDADTQYF. V is TRBV9 and J is TRBJ2-3, with D tentatively TRBD2 (5 bases). The CDR3 spans 17 residues. V was trimmed by 0 bases and J by 4 bases, leaving 18 bases between them. Germline CDR1 is SGDLS and CDR2 is YYNGEE.

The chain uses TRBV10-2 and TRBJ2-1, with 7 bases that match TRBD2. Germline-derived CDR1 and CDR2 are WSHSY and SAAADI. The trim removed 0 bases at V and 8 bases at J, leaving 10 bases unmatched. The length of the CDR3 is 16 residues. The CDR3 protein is CASSESSAGSGDEQFF. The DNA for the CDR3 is TGCGCCAGCAGTGAGTCCTCAGCGGGAAGTGGGGATGAGCAGTTCTTC.

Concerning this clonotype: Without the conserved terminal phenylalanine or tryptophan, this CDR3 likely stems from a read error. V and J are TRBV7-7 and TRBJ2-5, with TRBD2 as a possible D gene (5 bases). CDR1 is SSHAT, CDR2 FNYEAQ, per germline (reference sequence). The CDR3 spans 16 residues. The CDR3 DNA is TGTGCTAGCAGCTTAGTGGTCGGGAAGCGCCAAGAGACCCAGTACCTC. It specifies CASSLVVGKRQETQYL.

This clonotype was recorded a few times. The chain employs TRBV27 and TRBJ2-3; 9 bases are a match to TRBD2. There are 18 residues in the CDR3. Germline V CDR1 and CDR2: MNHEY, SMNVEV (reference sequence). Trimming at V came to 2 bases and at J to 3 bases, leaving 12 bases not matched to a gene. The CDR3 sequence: CASSLAGGPRGSTDTQYF. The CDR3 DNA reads TGTGCCAGCAGTTTAGCGGGGGGGCCGAGGGGTTCGACAGATACGCAGTATTTT.

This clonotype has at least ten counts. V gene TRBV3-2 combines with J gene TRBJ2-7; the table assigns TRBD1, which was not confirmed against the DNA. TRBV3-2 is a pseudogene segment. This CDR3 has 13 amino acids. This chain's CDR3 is CASSQGDTYEQYF. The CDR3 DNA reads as TGTGCCAGCAGCCAGGGGGATACCTACGAGCAGTACTTC.

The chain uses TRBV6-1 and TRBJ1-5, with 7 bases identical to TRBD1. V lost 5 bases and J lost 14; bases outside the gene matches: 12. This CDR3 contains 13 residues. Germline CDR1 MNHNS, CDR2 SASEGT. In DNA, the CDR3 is TGTGCCAGCAGTTTAACCAGGGGGAGGTCCGAGCATTTT. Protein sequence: CASSLTRGRSEHF.

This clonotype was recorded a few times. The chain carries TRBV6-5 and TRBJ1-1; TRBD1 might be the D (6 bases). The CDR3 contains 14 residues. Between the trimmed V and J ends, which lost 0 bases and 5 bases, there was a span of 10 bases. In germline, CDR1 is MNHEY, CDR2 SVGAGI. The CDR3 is CASSYSRGGTEAFF. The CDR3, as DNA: TGTGCCAGCAGTTACTCGAGGGGGGGAACTGAAGCTTTCTTT.

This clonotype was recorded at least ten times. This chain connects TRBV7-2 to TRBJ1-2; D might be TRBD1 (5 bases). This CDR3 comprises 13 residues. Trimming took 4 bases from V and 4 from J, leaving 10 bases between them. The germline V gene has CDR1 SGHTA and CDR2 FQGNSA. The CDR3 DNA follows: TGTGCCAGCAGCTCGGGACGGATCTATGGCTACACCTTC. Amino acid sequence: CASSSGRIYGYTF.